This T cell receptor (beta chain) was documented in a study of T cells in Graves' hyperthyroidism and ophthalmopathy. Overall study findings and caveats: Most expanded thyroid clonotypes above 0.001 also appeared in blood.

Per germline, CDR1 KGHSH and CDR2 LQKENI. Deletions cut 2 bases from V and 2 bases from J, with 6 bases between. CDR3 length: 13 amino acids. What was amplified from RNA transcripts were TCR beta CDR3 regions. The HTBI primer set was used in a first-round RT-PCR of the TCR CDR3. TCRdb reprocessed the multiplex PCR reads with MiXCR, giving one entry per CDR3 protein. The sample includes under 350,000 distinct CDR3 sequences, around a fifth seen only once; the top ten take around half. This clonotype showed up many times. Its antigen is undetermined. The chain recombines TRBV18 with TRBJ1-2; D unresolved. Sequenced: blood. The sequence was collected from a woman in her forties or fifties with Graves' hyperthyroidism. The chain's CDR3 is CASSPGENYGYTF. The CDR3 DNA follows: TGTGCCAGCTCACCAGGGGAGAACTATGGCTACACCTTC.